The text below deals with one T cell receptor (beta chain). TCRdb's copy holds only in-frame clones and misses some; the assay was immunoSEQ multiplex PCR. The sample comprises roughly 40,000 clones, roughly 80% of which are singletons, and around 0.6% rests with the top ten. The source of the sample is a study of T cell changes during pregnancy in multiple sclerosis. Trimming pared 0 bases from V and 1 base from J, leaving 9 bases between. This CDR3 is built from 15 residues. Per germline, CDR1 MNHEY and CDR2 SMNVEV (reference sequence). This chain joins TRBV27 and TRBJ1-1, with D hard to call. This TCR derives from a female donor with multiple sclerosis, enrolled in a pregnancy study. The sample consisted of CD4+ T cells from peripheral blood mononuclear cells, taken before pregnancy. CDR3 protein: CASSLSTGGNTEAFF. The CDR3 DNA follows: TGTGCCAGCAGTTTATCGACGGGAGGGAACACTGAAGCTTTCTTT.